This TCR beta chain stems from a study of blood T cell repertoires in COVID-19. Whole-study context: Whether acute or convalescent, the COVID-19 samples came from the United States, Italy and Spain. T cells, B-cell-depleted T cells, or PBMCs provided the cDNA or gDNA that served as material.

The length of the CDR3 is 10 residues. Trimming shortened V by 9 bases and J by 7 bases, and 7 bases separated the two germline ends. The germline V gene encodes CDR1 LNHNV and CDR2 YYDKDF (reference sequence). Original processing notes: For nucleated cells, counts were estimated from reference gene primer amplification. Clones were sequenced by immunoSEQ multiplex PCR, and TCRdb holds only the in-frame ones, with some missing. V and J calls plus clone size are reproduced from that table; the DNA served to infer D and trimming. The sample contains about 130,000 clones, around 83% of which appear only once.

Sequencing was carried out using peripheral blood. This clonotype originated in a human donor in a cohort sampled during active COVID-19. This chain connects TRBV15 to TRBJ1-3; D not resolved. The CDR3 reads CATGENTIYF. For the CDR3, the DNA is TGTGCCACAGGAGAGAACACCATATATTTT.